This T cell receptor beta chain was found in a study of post-analysis software for immune sequencing data. On the study more broadly: The courses of disease that were included comprised relapsing-remitting, secondary progressive and progressive-relapsing multiple sclerosis.

General study points: Versus controls, multiple sclerosis patients showed significantly lower diversity (normalized Chao1). Patients had higher frequencies than controls of roughly 5 TRBV segments, including TRBV5-6, TRBV5-1 and TRBV20-1. Analysis by F measure revealed that same-batch samples clustered strongly together.

The CDR3 is made up of 13 amino acids. V shed 5 bases and J 13 bases; nucleotides not matched to a gene: 10. Per the germline V gene, CDR1 is MNHNY and CDR2 is SVGAGI (reference sequence). Built from TCR beta cDNA, the libraries had unique molecular identifiers in them. Starting from roughly 1.1 to 9.2 million T cells, the study yielded approximately 460,000 cDNA molecules. TCRdb ran MiXCR on the PCR reads and lists one entry per CDR3 protein. The table includes about 800,000 distinct CDR3 sequences, 25% to 30% detected once. With respect to this clonotype: Its cognate antigen is unknown.

The source is a girl between 10 and 17 years old with multiple sclerosis. The specimen was blood. V usage is TRBV6-6 and J usage is TRBJ2-1; 8 nucleotides agree with TRBD1. The CDR3 protein is CASSNRGDRAQFF. The CDR3 DNA sequence: TGTGCCAGCAGTAACAGGGGGGATAGGGCCCAGTTCTTC.